Listed here are 12 T cell receptor beta chains from one sample, sequenced in a study of cytomegalovirus exposure and HLA in healthy donors (dated by TCRdb to 2015 to 2018). The library was generated by the immunoSEQ multiplex PCR assay. The multiplex PCR relied on a mix of 60 forward primers for TCR Vbeta segments and 13 reverse primers for TCR Jbeta segments. TCRdb's version of the immuneACCESS table is confined to in-frame rearrangements and falls short of the full clone set. An unresolved V gene accounts for under half of the shortfall where checked; the remainder is of unknown origin. The sample table holds over 150,000 clones, of which 80% to 85% were seen once. Jointly, the top ten make up 1.5% to 2% of the sample. Sequenced input: PBMCs. Receptors were obtained from a man aged 50-59 years in good health and CMV-seronegative.

The chain has TRBV18 and TRBJ1-2; no clear D gene. Germline loops: CDR1 KGHSH, CDR2 LQKENI. CDR3 length: 13 residues. V lost 5 bases and J 4 bases, leaving 11 bases between the germline ends. CDR3 coding DNA: TGTGCCAGCTCAGCCTTGGAGATCTATGGCTACACCTTC. The encoded protein is CASSALEIYGYTF.

This chain joins TRBV7-9 and TRBJ2-7, with D perhaps matching TRBD1 (5 bases). Germline V gives CDR1 SEHNR, CDR2 FQNEAQ (reference sequence). This CDR3 is built from 15 residues. Trimming removed 6 bases at V and 2 bases at J, with 17 bases between. The CDR3 sequence is CASRPRTSGPYEQYF. CDR3 sequence (DNA): TGTGCCAGCAGACCCAGGACCTCAGGGCCCTACGAGCAGTACTTC. The variable domain in full, with the rest retrieved from reference TRBV7-9 and TRBJ2-7, is DTGVSQNPRHKITKRGQNVTFRCDPISEHNRLYWYRQTLGQGPEFLTYFQNEAQLEKSRLLSDRFSAERPKGSFSTLEIQRTEQGDSAMYLCASRPRTSGPYEQYFGPGTRLTVT.

The V and J genes are TRBV12-5 and TRBJ2-7, with 11 bases fitting TRBD1. Trimming cost V 4 bases and J 1 base; bases outside gene matches: 3. Per the germline V gene, CDR1 is LGHNT and CDR2 is FRNRAP. The CDR3 contains 15 residues. The chain's CDR3 is CASGSGQGASYEQYF. For the CDR3, the DNA is TGTGCTAGTGGTTCAGGACAGGGGGCATCCTACGAGCAGTACTTC.

This clone appeared a single time. In DNA form, the CDR3 reads TGCGCCAGCAGCTTGGGGGCTCCCCTTTACAATGAGCAGTTCTTC. This sequence encodes CASSLGAPLYNEQFF. The chain employs TRBV5-1 and TRBJ2-1, with no clear D. This CDR3 is built from 15 residues. The germline V and J ends were trimmed by 0 bases and 4 bases, with 11 bases remaining between them. CDR1 is SGHRS, CDR2 YFSETQ, per germline.

The chain links TRBV2 to TRBJ2-2, with D tentatively TRBD1 (5 bases). The CDR3 sequence is 13 residues long. The V end lost 6 bases, the J end lost 4 bases, and 9 bases lay between the germline ends. Germline V gives CDR1 SNHLY, CDR2 FYNNEI. The CDR3 nucleotides read TGTGCCAGCAGGATGACAGTCACCGGGGAGCTGTTTTTT. It is translated as CASRMTVTGELFF.

With respect to this clone: Compared with germline, one end of the junction differs, possibly owing to a read error. This chain joins TRBV7-9 and TRBJ2-2, with TRBD2 matching over 14 bases. This CDR3 spans 17 amino acids. Germline CDR1 SEHNR, CDR2 FQNEAQ (reference sequence). The CDR3 sequence is CSSSIPGLAGVTGELFF. In DNA, the CDR3 is TGTTCCAGCAGCATTCCGGGACTAGCGGGAGTCACCGGGGAGCTGTTTTTT.

This chain connects TRBV7-2 to TRBJ1-5; D not resolved. CDR3 length: 15 amino acids. V lost 3 bases, J lost 0 bases, and 9 bases lay in between. Germline V gene sequence: CDR1 SGHTA, CDR2 FQGNSA. The CDR3, as DNA: TGTGCCAGCAGCTTTGGAGGGATTAGCAATCAGCCCCAGCATTTT. It codes for CASSFGGISNQPQHF. The complete variable domain, with remaining parts taken from reference TRBV7-2 and TRBJ1-5, reads GAGVSQSPSNKVTEKGKDVELRCDPISGHTALYWYRQSLGQGLEFLIYFQGNSAPDKSGLPSDRFSAERTGGSVSTLTIQRTQQEDSAVYLCASSFGGISNQPQHFGDGTRLSIL.

The chain couples TRBV20-1 to TRBJ2-2; a weak D match, TRBD2 (6 bases). Trimming stripped 5 bases from V and 5 bases from J, with 6 bases between. The CDR3 loop spans 11 amino acids. Germline V gene lookup returns CDR1 DFQATT and CDR2 SNEGSKA (reference sequence). The CDR3 reads CSAAGTGELFF. The CDR3 nucleotides read TGCAGTGCTGCGGGGACCGGGGAGCTGTTTTTT.

This chain joins TRBV6-5 and TRBJ1-6; D not resolved. Trimming removed 6 bases at V and 4 bases at J, with 13 bases between. The length of the CDR3 is 15 residues. From germline, CDR1 is MNHEY and CDR2 SVGAGI. The CDR3 nucleotides are TGTGCCAGCAGACCCCTCGCGCGATATAATTCACCCCTCCACTTT. It yields the protein CASRPLARYNSPLHF.

This chain joins TRBV27 and TRBJ1-2; D unresolved. The CDR3 consists of 14 residues. Germline V gives CDR1 MNHEY, CDR2 SMNVEV (reference sequence). V lost 6 bases, J lost 2 bases, and 13 bases lay in between. Here the CDR3 reads CASRRLSENYGYTF. The DNA for the CDR3 is TGTGCCAGCAGGAGGCTCTCGGAGAACTATGGCTACACCTTC.

The V call is TRBV30, the J call TRBJ1-4; D is uncertain. Between the trimmed V and J ends, which lost 4 bases and 6 bases, there was a span of 21 bases. CDR3 size: 16 residues. CDR1 and CDR2 from the germline V gene are GTSNPN and SVGIG (reference sequence). The CDR3 DNA follows: TGTGCCTGGACTGGCGTCCCGGAGGGATCAGATGAAAAACTGTTTTTT. This codes for CAWTGVPEGSDEKLFF.

This chain joins TRBV5-1 and TRBJ1-2, with 7 positions matching TRBD1. This CDR3 is built from 17 residues. V was clipped by 1 base and J by 2 bases; unmatched bases: 11. The germline CDR1 and CDR2 sequences are SGHRS and YFSETQ. CDR3 residues: CASSLYVQGVFNYGYTF. CDR3 nucleotide sequence: TGCGCCAGCAGCTTGTATGTTCAGGGGGTATTCAACTATGGCTACACCTTC. Supplemented by reference TRBV5-1 and TRBJ1-2, the full variable domain reads KAGVTQTPRYLIKTRGQQVTLSCSPISGHRSVSWYQQTPGQGLQFLFEYFSETQRNKGNFPGRFSGRQFSNSRSEMNVSTLELGDSALYLCASSLYVQGVFNYGYTFGSGTRLTVV.